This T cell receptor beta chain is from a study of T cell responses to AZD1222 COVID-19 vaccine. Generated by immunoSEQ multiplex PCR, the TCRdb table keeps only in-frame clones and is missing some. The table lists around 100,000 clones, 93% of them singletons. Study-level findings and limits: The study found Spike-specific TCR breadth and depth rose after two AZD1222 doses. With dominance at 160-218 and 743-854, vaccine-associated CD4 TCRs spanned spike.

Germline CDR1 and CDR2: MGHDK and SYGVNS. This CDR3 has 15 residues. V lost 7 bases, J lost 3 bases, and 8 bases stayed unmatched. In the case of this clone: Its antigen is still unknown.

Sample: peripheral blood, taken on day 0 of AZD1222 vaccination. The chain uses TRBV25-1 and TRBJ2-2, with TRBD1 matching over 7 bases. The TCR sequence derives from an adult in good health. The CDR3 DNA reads TGTGCCAGCACCCCAGACAGGGTCGACACCGGGGAGCTGTTTTTT. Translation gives CASTPDRVDTGELFF.